The 18 T cell receptor beta chains presented below share a single source sample, sequenced in a study of spatial heterogeneity in lung cancer. Regarding time point: blood at routine non-recurrence follow-up after resection. TCRdb processed the 5' RACE reads anew with MiXCR; each CDR3 protein has one entry. Counted here are approximately 110,000 distinct CDR3 sequences, 11% occurring once; the ten biggest clones make up approximately 24%. The specimen was PBMCs, collected at follow-up. These receptors originate from a female donor with early-stage non-small cell lung cancer.

The V and J genes are TRBV28 and TRBJ1-5, with D tentatively TRBD1 (6 bases). This CDR3 region has 16 residues. Germline CDR1 and CDR2: MDHEN and SYDVKM. The V and J ends lost 6 bases and 5 bases respectively, with 20 bases between them. The CDR3 region has the DNA TGTGCCAGCAGCGCGCCGGCGGGGGCCATGGATCAGCCCCAGCATTTT. It translates to CASSAPAGAMDQPQHF.

This clonotype has at least ten counts. The chain recombines TRBV28 with TRBJ1-6; D is unresolved. Trimming cost V 6 bases and J 7 bases, with 10 bases left between them. CDR1 MDHEN and CDR2 SYDVKM come from the germline V gene. This CDR3 is 13 amino acids long. The CDR3 loop is CASSLPQNSPLHF. The CDR3 DNA reads TGTGCCAGCAGCCTACCACAGAATTCACCCCTCCACTTT.

The gene calls are TRBV9 and TRBJ2-5; 8 positions match TRBD1. V dropped 4 bases and J dropped 5; count of bases not matched to a gene: 7. This CDR3 is built from 14 residues. Germline V gene lookup returns CDR1 SGDLS and CDR2 YYNGEE. CDR3 in amino acids: CASSSRGRGETQYF. CDR3 nucleotide sequence: TGTGCCAGCAGCTCCAGGGGGCGCGGGGAGACCCAGTACTTC.

The rearrangement joins TRBV27 to TRBJ2-3, with 12 bases matching TRBD2. V shed 4 bases, J shed 2 bases, and the junction held 7 bases outside the gene matches. Germline lookup yields CDR1 MNHEY and CDR2 SMNVEV (reference sequence). The CDR3 is 17 residues long. DNA for the CDR3: TGTGCCAGCAGTTCTGGACTAGCGGGACCGACCACAGATACGCAGTATTTT. It yields the protein CASSSGLAGPTTDTQYF.

This chain links TRBV7-2 with TRBJ1-2; D is unresolved. V lost 5 bases to trimming and J lost 4 bases, with 14 bases between them. The CDR3 covers 14 residues. Germline-derived CDR1 and CDR2 are SGHTA and FQGNSA. CDR3 bases: TGTGCCAGCAGCCGCATGAGTAATACCTATGGCTACACCTTC. Encoded protein: CASSRMSNTYGYTF.

This clonotype came up many times. The chain joins TRBV24-1 to TRBJ1-2; D uncertain. Germline V gives CDR1 KGHDR, CDR2 SFDVKD. Trimming removed 5 bases from V and 2 bases from J, with 17 bases in between. There are 16 residues in the CDR3. The CDR3 sequence: CATSVSGAQGNYGYTF. DNA for the CDR3: TGTGCCACCAGTGTTTCAGGAGCCCAAGGGAACTATGGCTACACCTTC.

This chain connects TRBV19 to TRBJ2-1; 7 bases map to TRBD2. CDR1 is LNHDA, CDR2 SQIVND, per germline (reference sequence). V was pared by 7 bases and J by 9 bases, with 6 bases of the junction left unmatched. This CDR3 comprises 12 residues. CDR3 DNA: TGTGCCAGTAACGGCGGGAGTGCTGAGCAGTTCTTC. It specifies CASNGGSAEQFF.

This clonotype was picked up many times. The chain employs TRBV5-4 and TRBJ2-3; tentatively, D is TRBD2 (5 bases). This CDR3 is 16 amino acids long. Germline V gives CDR1 SGHNT, CDR2 YYREEE (reference sequence). The ends were cut back, 0 bases at V and 3 bases at J, with 14 bases in the middle. CDR3 coding DNA: TGTGCCAGCAGCTTGGCCGGAGGATTTGGGACAGATACGCAGTATTTT. Translation: CASSLAGGFGTDTQYF.

The J gene is TRBJ2-7, the V gene TRBV6-1; 8 bases align to TRBD1. The CDR3 has 20 residues. V gave up 1 base and J gave up 2 bases; unmatched junction bases: 19. The germline V gene encodes CDR1 MNHNS and CDR2 SASEGT. CDR3 amino acids: CASSEVRDRITIRSPYEQYV. CDR3 coding DNA: TGTGCCAGCAGTGAAGTTAGGGACAGGATAACTATTCGCAGCCCCTACGAGCAGTACGTC.

This clonotype has a count of ten or more. The chain is built from TRBV20-1 and TRBJ2-5; D may be TRBD2 (6 bases). The CDR3 totals 14 residues. Trimming shortened V by 0 bases and J by 3 bases, and 11 bases separated the two germline ends. Germline V gene data show CDR1 as DFQATT and CDR2 as SNEGSKA (reference sequence). The CDR3 here is CSARESAGKETQYF. Written as DNA, the CDR3 is TGCAGTGCTAGAGAGTCTGCGGGAAAAGAGACCCAGTACTTC.

This clonotype was counted between two and nine times. V usage is TRBV10-2 and J usage is TRBJ2-7; TRBD2 aligns across 12 bases. V lost 6 bases to trimming and J lost 4 bases; unmatched junction nucleotides: 7. The CDR3 runs to 15 residues. The germline CDR1 and CDR2 sequences are WSHSY and SAAADI. CDR3 loop: CASSSLAGGRYEQYF. CDR3 DNA: TGCGCCAGCAGCTCCCTAGCGGGAGGGAGATACGAGCAGTACTTC.

At least ten counts were recorded for this clonotype. The rearrangement uses TRBV20-1 and TRBJ2-3; 8 bases are shared with TRBD2. This CDR3 region has 14 residues. CDR1 and CDR2 (germline): DFQATT, SNEGSKA (reference sequence). V lost 0 bases and J lost 6; bases outside the gene matches: 5. The CDR3 here is CSARDSGGSDTQYF. CDR3 sequence (DNA): TGCAGTGCTAGAGACAGCGGGGGATCGGATACGCAGTATTTT.

This clonotype was seen many times. The chain uses TRBV9 and TRBJ2-3; D is unresolved. The CDR3 runs 12 residues. V was trimmed by 0 bases and J by 5 bases, leaving 4 bases between them. Germline CDR1 and CDR2: SGDLS and YYNGEE. CDR3 nucleotide sequence: TGTGCCAGCAGCGTAGCTCAAGATACGCAGTATTTT. It yields the protein CASSVAQDTQYF.

V usage is TRBV7-9 and J usage is TRBJ1-2; no reliable D call. The CDR3 extends over 13 amino acids. Per the germline V gene, CDR1 is SEHNR and CDR2 is FQNEAQ (reference sequence). The ends were cut back, 1 base at V and 2 bases at J, with 5 bases in the middle. This chain's CDR3 is CASSLEQNYGYTF. CDR3 coding DNA: TGTGCCAGCAGCTTAGAACAGAACTATGGCTACACCTTC.

The chain's CDR3 is CASTKTVAGSGSPLHF. For the CDR3, the DNA is TGTGCCAGCACCAAAACAGTGGCAGGGTCCGGGTCACCCCTCCACTTT. The J gene is TRBJ1-6, the V gene TRBV6-1; D possibly corresponds to TRBD1 (5 bases). The CDR3 has 16 amino acids. Germline assignment: CDR1 MNHNS and CDR2 SASEGT. V lost 7 bases and J lost 10, with 23 bases in between.

Only a few counts were recorded for this clonotype. The rearrangement joins TRBV29-1 to TRBJ2-2; possibly TRBD1 for D (5 bases). Trimming removed 4 bases at V and 4 bases at J, with 10 bases between. The germline gives CDR1 SQVTM, CDR2 ANQGSEA. This CDR3 has 13 residues. The CDR3 reads CSVGGALTGELFF. Here the CDR3 DNA reads TGCAGCGTTGGTGGGGCTCTCACCGGGGAGCTGTTTTTT.

CDR3 nucleotide sequence: TGTGCCAGCAGTGTGGACAGGGGGGCTGTAAGAGGCTACACCTTC. Translating it yields CASSVDRGAVRGYTF. The chain employs TRBV27 and TRBJ1-2; TRBD1 agrees at 10 bases. The CDR3 has 15 residues. J was trimmed by 8 bases and V by 5 bases; bases with no gene match: 11. From germline, CDR1 is MNHEY and CDR2 SMNVEV (reference sequence).

This clonotype has a handful of counts. V usage is TRBV28 and J usage is TRBJ1-4; D is unclear. Trimming took 6 bases from V and 7 from J, leaving 12 bases between them. CDR3 length equals 13 residues. Germline CDR1 is MDHEN and CDR2 is SYDVKM. This CDR3 reads CASSQGHFEKLFF. In DNA, the CDR3 is TGTGCCAGCAGCCAAGGGCATTTTGAAAAACTGTTTTTT.